Described below is a single T cell receptor (beta chain) sequence and its context. This sample stems from a study of OX40 agonist ivuxolimab in advanced cancers. TCRdb's copy holds only in-frame clones and misses some; the assay was immunoSEQ multiplex PCR. The sample carries about 45,000 clones, 84% recorded once. This CDR3 region has 11 residues. The V end lost 5 bases, the J end lost 8 bases, and 9 bases lay between the germline ends. Germline CDR1 reads LNHDA; CDR2 reads SQIVND (reference sequence). Sample: CD4+ or CD8+ T cells sorted from blood, taken in a trial of the OX40 agonist ivuxolimab. The chain links TRBV19 to TRBJ1-2; D not resolved. This receptor was taken from an adult with an advanced solid tumor such as melanoma, head and neck, liver or kidney cancer. The CDR3 DNA is TGTGCCAGTAGTGCTAATACAGGCTACACCTTC. The encoded protein is CASSANTGYTF.